The rows below give T cell receptor beta chains drawn from one sample of a study of blood T cells in healthy people across ages. TCRdb independently ran MiXCR on the 5' RACE reads; one entry per CDR3 protein. The repertoire has 1.4 million or so distinct CDR3 sequences, approximately 43% of them found once; the top ten carry 4%. The sequenced sample was blood. The source of these receptors is a woman aged 18 to 35 in good health. Each CDR3 is given with its conserved first and last residue. The order of the fields is V gene, D gene, J gene, clone size, CDR3 DNA, CDR3 protein. D genes are given only for firm matches. The size entry is marked missing in some rows and otherwise reads once, few, many or a size class.

TRBV12-3/TRBV12-4	TRBD2	TRBJ2-7	-	TGTGCCAGCAGAAGAAGGACTAGCGGGACTTACAATGAGCAGTACTTC	CASRRRTSGTYNEQYF
TRBV28	TRBD2	TRBJ2-1	-	TGTGCCAGCACCCATCGACTAGCGTCCTACAATGAGCAGTTCTTC	CASTHRLASYNEQFF
TRBV7-9	-	TRBJ1-2	few	TGTGCCAGCAGCCCCGGATTCGACTATGGCTACACCTTC	CASSPGFDYGYTF
TRBV3-1	-	TRBJ1-1	-	TGTGCCAGCAGCCAAGAACAAGGTGAAGCTTTCTTT	CASSQEQGEAFF
TRBV9	TRBD2	TRBJ2-1	-	TGTGCCAGCAGCGTCAGCGGGAGTCACACTGAGCAGTTCTTC	CASSVSGSHTEQFF
TRBV20-1	-	TRBJ1-2	-	TGCAGTGCTAAGGACGGGGCTAACTATGGCTACACCTTC	CSAKDGANYGYTF
TRBV29-1	TRBD1	TRBJ1-3	-	TGCAGCGCCCAGGACAGGGGAGGAAACACCATATATTTT	CSAQDRGGNTIYF
TRBV2	-	TRBJ2-1	few	TGTGCCAGCACTCAGGCTCATGAGCAGTTCTTC	CASTQAHEQFF
TRBV29-1	TRBD1	TRBJ2-1	-	TGCAGCGTTGAGGGTAGGACAGGGGTAAATGGGCAGTTCTTC	CSVEGRTGVNGQFF
TRBV6-2/TRBV6-3	TRBD1	TRBJ2-7	-	TGTGCCAGCAGAACGACAGGGCAAAGCTCCTACGAGCAGTACTTC	CASRTTGQSSYEQYF
TRBV20-1	-	TRBJ2-7	-	TGCAGTGCTGGAGATCCCGGGGCCGGATACGAGCAGTACTTC	CSAGDPGAGYEQYF
TRBV7-3	-	TRBJ2-3	many	TGTGCCAGCAGCTTATTAGGGAATACGCAGTATTTT	CASSLLGNTQYF
TRBV11-2	TRBD2	TRBJ2-3	few	TGTGCCAGCAGCGCTCTTAGCGGGACACATAATACGCAGTATTTT	CASSALSGTHNTQYF
TRBV10-3	-	TRBJ2-7	-	TGTGCCATCAGGCAGGCCGGGACTCTCACCTACGAGCAGTACTTC	CAIRQAGTLTYEQYF
TRBV28	-	TRBJ2-7	-	TGTGCCAGCACAGAACTAGACACCTACGAGCAGTACTTC	CASTELDTYEQYF
TRBV15	-	TRBJ1-1	-	TGTGCCACCAGCATGTACAGGGAGAACACTGAAGCTTTCTTT	CATSMYRENTEAFF
TRBV29-1	TRBD2	TRBJ2-7	-	TGCAGCGTTCTCACTAGCGGGGACGAGCAGTACTTC	CSVLTSGDEQYF
TRBV20-1	TRBD1	TRBJ2-3	-	TGCAGTGCTAGAGATTGGCAGGGGGCAGATACGCAGTATTTT	CSARDWQGADTQYF
TRBV4-3	-	TRBJ2-1	few	TGCGCCAGCAGCCAAGTACATACCCAATACAATGAGCAGTTCTTC	CASSQVHTQYNEQFF
TRBV5-1	-	TRBJ1-4	-	TGCGCCAGCAGACAGTCAACTAATGAAAAACTGTTTTTT	CASRQSTNEKLFF
TRBV6-5	-	TRBJ2-7	few	TGTGCCACCACCGCAGTCGGGAGTTACGAGCAGTACTTC	CATTAVGSYEQYF
TRBV7-2	-	TRBJ1-2	-	TGTGCCAGAAAACAGGCCGGGCCTGGCTACACCTTC	CARKQAGPGYTF
TRBV19	-	TRBJ1-2	-	TGTGCCAGTAGTAGCACACAGGGAGGCTATGGCTACACCTTC	CASSSTQGGYGYTF
TRBV27	-	TRBJ2-1	many	TGCGCCAGCAGCTCACTTAGCTCCTACAATGAGCAGTTCTTC	CASSSLSSYNEQFF
TRBV5-6	TRBD2	TRBJ2-3	-	TGTGCCAGCAGCTTGAAGGGGACTAGCATGGCAGATACGCAGTATTTT	CASSLKGTSMADTQYF
TRBV28	-	TRBJ2-5	once	TGTGCCAGCAGTCCCCTGGGGAGTAGCGGTCTAAAAGAGACCCAGTACTTC	CASSPLGSSGLKETQYF
TRBV20-1	-	TRBJ1-5	few	TGCAGTGCTAGGGAGGGAAGTGGGTTTACAGGAGGAAAGCCCCAGCATTTT	CSAREGSGFTGGKPQHF
TRBV4-1	TRBD2	TRBJ2-7	few	TGCGCCAGCAGCCAAGTCCTGTTAGCGGGGTCCGAGCAGTACTTC	CASSQVLLAGSEQYF
TRBV6-1	-	TRBJ1-1	-	TGTGCCAGCAGTGACCATAAGGGGAACACTGAAGCTTTCTTT	CASSDHKGNTEAFF
TRBV3-1	TRBD2	TRBJ2-3	-	TGTGCCAGCAGCCAACCAACTAGCGGGGCCACAGATACGCAGTATTTT	CASSQPTSGATDTQYF
TRBV7-2	-	TRBJ2-1	-	TGTGCCAGCAATCCTAACAGGCTACTGAGCTCCTACAATGAGCAGTTCTTC	CASNPNRLLSSYNEQFF
TRBV15	-	TRBJ2-1	-	TGTGCCACCAGCCCCGGGGAGTTAGGAGCGTTGCAGTTCTTC	CATSPGELGALQFF
TRBV7-2	TRBD2	TRBJ2-1	few	TGTGCCAGCAGCTTAGTTACTAGCGGCCATGAGCAGTTCTTC	CASSLVTSGHEQFF
TRBV12-3/TRBV12-4	-	TRBJ2-7	many	TGTGCCAGCAGTTTCTTAGGGCCCTACGAGCAGTACTTC	CASSFLGPYEQYF
TRBV13	TRBD1	TRBJ2-7	few	TGTGCCAGCAGCCCTATGGGACAGGGATTCTACGAGCAGTACTTC	CASSPMGQGFYEQYF
TRBV5-1	-	TRBJ1-4	-	TGCGCCAGCAGCGGAGGGGGTTCAACTAATGAAAAACTGTTTTTT	CASSGGGSTNEKLFF
TRBV7-9	TRBD2	TRBJ2-7	few	TGTGCCAGCAGTCCTGGGACTAGCGGGAGGATGCCCTACGAGCAGTACTTC	CASSPGTSGRMPYEQYF
TRBV6-5	TRBD2	TRBJ2-5	-	TGTGCCAGCAGTTACTCGCCTAGCGGGAGTTTCAATGAGCAGTACTTC	CASSYSPSGSFNEQYF
TRBV9	-	TRBJ1-2	few	TGTGCCAGCAGCGGAAGCAGCCCGAACCAGGACTATGGCTACACCTTC	CASSGSSPNQDYGYTF
TRBV11-1	-	TRBJ2-2	-	TGTGCCAGCAGCATGGGACCTACCACCGGGGAGCTGTTTTTT	CASSMGPTTGELFF
TRBV7-9	TRBD2	TRBJ2-7	-	TGTGCCAGTACGGGAGGGGGATTCTACGAGCAGTACTTC	CASTGGGFYEQYF
TRBV9	TRBD2	TRBJ2-3	few	TGTGCCAGCAGCGTAGCCGGACTAGCGGGGGGTAACACAGATACGCAGTATTTT	CASSVAGLAGGNTDTQYF
TRBV3-1	-	TRBJ2-1	-	TGTGCCAGCAGCCAACGCAGGACTACCTACAATGAGCAGTTCTTC	CASSQRRTTYNEQFF
TRBV7-2	TRBD2	TRBJ2-7	-	TGTGCCAGCAGCCCAGACGGTTTTGGGGAGGGAACCTACGAGCAGTACTTC	CASSPDGFGEGTYEQYF
TRBV4-2	TRBD2	TRBJ2-7	-	TGTGCCAGCAGCCAACGTCCCGGGACTAGCAGCTACGAGCAGTACTTC	CASSQRPGTSSYEQYF
TRBV7-2	TRBD1	TRBJ2-3	-	TGTGCCAGCAGCTTAAGACAGGGATGGGGCACAGATACGCAGTATTTT	CASSLRQGWGTDTQYF
TRBV12-3/TRBV12-4	TRBD1	TRBJ1-4	-	TGTGCCAGCAGTTTGGAGGGGGCGGACGAAAAACTGTTTTTT	CASSLEGADEKLFF
TRBV29-1	TRBD2	TRBJ2-3	few	TGCAGCTGCCAAGAACTAGCGGATAGCACAGATACGCAGTATTTT	CSCQELADSTDTQYF
TRBV24-1	-	TRBJ2-2	-	TGTGCCACCAGAGCGGCAGCGAACACCGGGGAGCTGTTTTTT	CATRAAANTGELFF
TRBV20-1	-	TRBJ2-5	few	TGCAGTGCTAGAACGACTGAGACCCAGTACTTC	CSARTTETQYF
TRBV20-1	TRBD2	TRBJ2-7	once	TGCAGTGCTGGGGGTTGGCGGGAGGGCTCCTACGAGCAGTACTTC	CSAGGWREGSYEQYF
TRBV5-1	-	TRBJ1-1	-	TGCGCCAGCAGCCCGGGAGGATATGGGGCTGGGGCTTTCTTT	CASSPGGYGAGAFF
TRBV20-1	-	TRBJ1-2	-	TGCAGTGCTAGAGTGGTGACGGGGGGAGACTATGGCTACACCTTC	CSARVVTGGDYGYTF
TRBV12-3/TRBV12-4	TRBD1	TRBJ1-2	-	TGTGCCAGCGTTAGACAGGGGGCTAACTATGGCTACACCTTC	CASVRQGANYGYTF
TRBV12-3/TRBV12-4	-	TRBJ1-6	-	TGTGCCAGCAGCCTAACATTTTCACCCCTCCACTTT	CASSLTFSPLHF
TRBV25-1	-	TRBJ2-3	-	TGTGCCAGCAGTGTCCGGGCTGCACGGGATACGCAGTATTTT	CASSVRAARDTQYF
TRBV5-1	TRBD1	TRBJ2-5	-	TGCGCCAGCAGCTTGGCGGGACAGGGGGGAGAGACCCAGTACTTC	CASSLAGQGGETQYF
TRBV20-1	TRBD1	TRBJ2-2	-	TGCAGTGCTACCATTTCCGGGACAGGCACCGGGGAGCTGTTTTTT	CSATISGTGTGELFF
TRBV7-2	-	TRBJ2-7	-	TGTGCCAGCAGCCTACTGCCCGAGAGGAACGAGCAGTACTTC	CASSLLPERNEQYF